This TCR beta chain is from a study of T cells after yellow fever vaccination. Overall study: Preparation used SMART-Seq v4 Ultra Low Input for the low-cell-number fractions.

General study results and limits: Clones from primary vaccination mostly reappeared after the booster (around 97% CD4, less than 90% CD8).

This clonotype was recorded at least ten times. Antigen: not known. TCRdb called the 5' RACE reads again in MiXCR, with one record for every CDR3 protein. The top ten hold roughly two fifths of the sample, which has around 73,000 distinct CDR3 sequences, approximately 8% seen once. V was shortened by 5 bases and J by 6 bases, with 14 bases between the two germline ends. The CDR3 extends over 13 amino acids. Germline V CDR1 and CDR2: MNHEY, SMNVEV (reference sequence). The TCR comes from a man between 25 and 39 years old who received the YFV17D yellow fever vaccine. Material: CD8+ T cells sorted from PBMCs, obtained on the day of the yellow fever booster vaccination. This sequence joins TRBV27 and TRBJ2-7; TRBD2 is a possible D gene (5 bases). CDR3 in amino acids: CASSTVGGREQYF. The DNA for the CDR3 is TGTGCCAGCAGTACGGTTGGAGGTCGCGAGCAGTACTTC.